This T cell receptor (beta chain) was sequenced in a study of T cell repertoires in cytomegalovirus infection. About the research overall: Researchers turned to recently identified HLA-C-restricted CMV epitopes as well as well-studied HLA-B-restricted ones. CMV infection and matching HLA type were both indicated by public TCR beta signatures. Regarding the study as a whole: Cumulative public TCR beta family frequency identified CMV carriers with the relevant HLA. It was HLA-C-restricted CMV-specific TCR beta clonotypes that dominated the response ex vivo.

J was trimmed by 7 bases and V by 6 bases; bases with no gene match: 7. Germline V gives CDR1 LNHDA, CDR2 SQIVND (reference sequence). The CDR3 has 15 residues. A single record per CDR3 protein comes from TCRdb applying MiXCR to the reads. The sample has approximately 350,000 distinct CDR3 sequences, about 32% seen once. Points on this clonotype: Its antigen is still unknown.

Sequencing was performed on cultured PBMCs, taken from culture after CMV antigen stimulation. The source is a human donor in good health (CMV status not recorded). Some clones in this sample may be carry-over from other donors' samples. The chain recombines TRBV19 with TRBJ1-4; 11 bases are a match to TRBD1. In DNA, the CDR3 is TGTGCCAGTAGCGATGGACAGGGGGCGGCTGAAAAACTGTTTTTT. It translates to CASSDGQGAAEKLFF.